Here is one T cell receptor beta chain with its context. Its antigen specificity is not known. No per-base quality is available; no much larger clone lies one base away. Enrolling through a virtual design, the prospective study's participants ranged in age from roughly 18 to 90 years and lived across about two dozen United States geographic areas. In the prospective study, cohorts were assigned on the basis of participant-reported clinical history obtained from a screening survey and a study questionnaire. For ImmuneRACE Cohort 3, a participant was defined as recovered based on two consecutive negative NP/OP PCR tests, clearance by a healthcare professional, or resolution of symptoms. In the prospective study, whole blood, serum and a nasopharyngeal or oropharyngeal swab were collected from each participant by mobile phlebotomists. Over an approximately 2-month period, participants in the prospective study had the option of providing additional blood draws and questionnaires. Prospective study blood samples were shipped either frozen or at room temperature before DNA extraction.

These data are taken from a study of blood T cell repertoires in COVID-19 (dated by TCRdb to the early 2020s). Study-wide context: Samples covering the acute and convalescent phases of COVID-19 were provided by collaborators in the United States, Italy and Spain. The material from the prospective study consisted of cDNA or gDNA derived from T cells, B-cell-depleted T cells, or PBMCs. Where HLA class I and class II types were available, the types were taken from metadata supplied by the sample provider, not from assay-based typing. The repertoires were released in a freely available public database meant as a resource for research on the immune response to SARS-CoV-2. Deeply sampled blood TCRbeta repertoires from subjects exposed to, actively infected with, or recovered from COVID-19 were included in the dataset. Samples came from the ongoing ImmuneRACE study (first 160 participants) plus 1,254 subjects from 6 global collaborators. Sample metadata almost always included a de-identified subject ID, COVID-19 status, age in years and sex.

In the germline V gene, CDR1 corresponds to SNHLY and CDR2 to FYNNEI. V is trimmed back by 5 bases and J by 4 bases, and the junction contains 6 bases that no gene match accounts for. From its cysteine to its phenylalanine, the CDR3 spans 14 amino acids. Only the CDR3 DNA stays, 42 bases, in frame from base 1. TCRbeta CDR3 regions were amplified from genomic DNA using the immunoSEQ Assay, a bias-controlled multiplex PCR. For the original study's pipeline: Nucleated cell counts per sample were estimated from amplification of reference gene primers within the assay. To quantify the absolute abundance of each unique TCRbeta CDR3 rearrangement, sequence reads were collapsed and filtered. For each sample, productive Simpson clonality was calculated by taking the square root of Simpson's diversity index across productive rearrangements. TCRdb stores this immuneACCESS table with in-frame sequences only. Part of the clones is absent; in the studies checked, under half of the shortfall reflects unresolved V genes, and no reason is known for the rest. D and trimming were read from the DNA, whereas the V and J calls and clone size are those reported in that table. In all, the sample holds over 400,000 clones, and approximately 91% of those were seen once. Around 8% of the sample is in the top ten clones.

Study-wide conclusions, independent of this receptor: The quantity of clinical and demographic metadata differed by source and by participant and was supplied without curation.

Sequencing used PBMCs or T cells enriched from blood (not recorded which). The chain is made from TRBV2 and TRBJ2-7; TRBD1 aligns with 9 central bases. The TCR was taken from a woman aged 55-75 years who had recovered from COVID-19. The CDR3 has the sequence CASSKNRGRYEQYF. DNA sequence: TGTGCCAGCAGTAAAAACAGGGGGCGGTACGAGCAGTACTTC. The CDR3, completed at both ends by the reference TRBV2 and TRBJ2-7 genes, gives the full variable domain EPEVTQTPSHQVTQMGQEVILRCVPISNHLYFYWYRQILGQKVEFLVSFYNNEISEKSEIFDDQFSVERPDGSNFTLKIRSTKLEDSAMYFCASSKNRGRYEQYFGPGTRLTVT.